The rows below give T cell receptor beta chains drawn from one sample of a study of blood T cell repertoires in COVID-19. TCRdb's table, derived via immunoSEQ multiplex PCR, lists solely in-frame clones and lacks some. The sample lists 20,000 to 25,000 clones; approximately 88% were seen once. The source material was peripheral blood. The source is a man older than 75 with active or convalescent COVID-19. CDR3s include the opening cysteine and the closing phenylalanine or tryptophan. D genes are given only for firm matches. Clone size appears in some rows only: once, few, many, or a class for an expanded clone.

cdr3_length j_call v_call d_call clone_size cdr3_aa cdr3_nt
14 TRBJ2-7 TRBV5-5 NA NA CASSITGTFYEQYF TGTGCCAGCAGCATAACCGGGACATTCTACGAGCAGTACTTC
14 TRBJ1-2 TRBV7-9 NA NA CASSLGAVGNGYTF TGTGCCAGCAGCTTAGGGGCAGTCGGTAATGGCTACACCTTC
14 TRBJ1-1 TRBV13 NA NA CASYETGSQGQAFF TGTGCCAGCTACGAAACGGGGTCCCAAGGTCAAGCTTTCTTT
13 TRBJ1-2 TRBV5-4 NA NA CASSAVGAYGYTF TGTGCCAGCAGTGCAGTAGGGGCCTATGGCTACACCTTC
14 TRBJ1-4 TRBV7-9 TRBD1 NA CASSWTGGNEKLFF TGTGCCAGCAGCTGGACAGGGGGAAATGAAAAACTGTTTTTT
15 TRBJ1-1 TRBV6-5 NA NA CASSYNREKFTEAFF TGTGCCAGCAGTTACAACAGGGAGAAATTCACTGAAGCTTTCTTT
13 TRBJ1-4 TRBV27 NA NA CASSWRSGEKLFF TGTGCCAGCAGTTGGCGGTCCGGTGAAAAACTGTTTTTT
14 TRBJ2-3 TRBV29-1 NA NA CSVDGTGVTDTQYF TGCAGCGTTGATGGCACGGGGGTCACAGATACGCAGTATTTT
17 TRBJ2-6 TRBV18 TRBD1 NA CASSLAAGGAGANVLTF TGTGCCAGCTCCCTCGCCGCAGGGGGCGCTGGGGCCAACGTCCTGACTTTC
13 TRBJ1-2 TRBV19 TRBD1 NA CASSTGQVYGYTF TGTGCCAGTAGTACGGGACAGGTCTATGGCTACACCTTC
17 TRBJ1-1 TRBV29-1 NA NA CSVKESTRQRGNTEAFF TGCAGCGTTAAAGAGTCGACCCGACAGCGAGGGAACACTGAAGCTTTCTTT
16 TRBJ2-3 TRBV2 TRBD2 NA CASRTQRGRSTDTQYF TGTGCCAGCAGGACCCAGCGGGGGCGGAGCACAGATACGCAGTATTTT
17 TRBJ2-7 TRBV11-2 TRBD1 NA CASRLTQGQGFSYEQYF TGTGCCAGCAGACTAACTCAGGGACAGGGATTCTCCTACGAGCAGTACTTC
16 TRBJ2-5 TRBV21-1 NA once CASTEPRGGAWETQYF TGTGCCAGCACCGAACCTAGGGGTGGGGCGTGGGAGACCCAGTACTTC
16 TRBJ1-1 TRBV5-1 TRBD1 NA CASRFGQGAFPTEAFF TGCGCCAGCAGATTTGGACAGGGGGCGTTTCCAACTGAAGCTTTCTTT
16 TRBJ1-4 TRBV6-1 TRBD1 NA CASSDPSGGRWGKLFF TGTGCCAGCAGTGACCCCTCAGGGGGGAGGTGGGGAAAACTGTTTTTT
16 TRBJ2-3 TRBV27 NA NA CASSFGSGPRTDTQYF TGTGCCAGCAGTTTTGGCAGCGGGCCGCGCACAGATACGCAGTATTTT
14 TRBJ2-7 TRBV27 TRBD2 NA CASKLAGGSYEQYF TGTGCCAGCAAACTAGCGGGGGGATCCTACGAGCAGTACTTC
12 TRBJ1-3 TRBV12-3/TRBV12-4 NA NA CASSFGENTIYF TGTGCCAGCAGTTTCGGTGAAAACACCATATATTTT
20 TRBJ2-6 TRBV4-1 TRBD1 NA CASSQGARETGSSGANVLTF TGCGCCAGCAGCCAAGGGGCAAGAGAGACAGGGAGCTCTGGGGCCAACGTCCTGACTTTC
14 TRBJ1-5 TRBV27 TRBD1 NA CASSSGTGNQPQHF TGTGCCAGCAGTTCCGGGACAGGGAATCAGCCCCAGCATTTT
14 TRBJ1-1 TRBV7-9 NA medium-sized CASSATGGNTEAFF TGTGCCAGCAGCGCCACCGGTGGGAACACTGAAGCTTTCTTT
15 TRBJ1-6 TRBV15 NA NA CATSAQDSVNSPLHF TGTGCCACCAGCGCCCAAGACAGCGTCAATTCACCCCTCCACTTT
15 TRBJ2-3 TRBV4-1 TRBD2 NA CASSQRLADTDTQYF TGCGCCAGCAGCCAAAGACTAGCGGACACAGATACGCAGTATTTT
14 TRBJ2-1 TRBV6-1 NA NA CASSETPGNNEQFF TGTGCCAGCAGTGAAACCCCCGGGAACAATGAGCAGTTCTTC
14 TRBJ2-7 TRBV18 NA NA CASSPTMVSGEQYF TGTGCCAGCTCACCAACCATGGTCTCGGGCGAGCAGTACTTC
13 TRBJ2-5 TRBV27 TRBD1 NA CASRTGVRETQYF TGTGCCAGCAGGACAGGGGTGAGAGAGACCCAGTACTTC
14 TRBJ1-5 TRBV7-2 NA NA CASSLGGFNQPQHF TGTGCCAGCAGCTTAGGCGGGTTCAATCAGCCCCAGCATTTT
16 TRBJ2-1 TRBV10-3 NA NA CAISVLQGSSYNEQFF TGTGCCATCAGTGTACTGCAGGGAAGCTCCTACAATGAGCAGTTCTTC
14 TRBJ2-6 TRBV15 NA NA CATSPGTGANVLTF TGTGCCACCAGTCCAGGGACTGGGGCCAACGTCCTGACTTTC
15 TRBJ1-5 TRBV6-6 TRBD1 NA CASSYGDRGAQPQHF TGTGCCAGCAGTTACGGGGACAGGGGAGCTCAGCCCCAGCATTTT
15 TRBJ2-7 TRBV7-6 TRBD2 NA CASSFTSGGGSEQYF TGTGCCAGCAGCTTCACTTCCGGGGGAGGGAGCGAGCAGTACTTC
13 TRBJ1-6 TRBV6-5 TRBD1 NA CASTTGLYSPLHF TGTGCCAGCACGACAGGGCTTTATTCACCCCTCCACTTT
17 TRBJ2-3 TRBV5-4 TRBD2 NA CASSLKLAGGSTDTQYF TGTGCCAGCAGCTTGAAACTAGCGGGGGGTAGCACAGATACGCAGTATTTT
13 TRBJ1-2 TRBV7-9 NA few CASSSLANYGYTF TGTGCCAGCAGCTCTCTCGCTAACTATGGCTACACCTTC
16 TRBJ2-2 TRBV5-6 TRBD1 NA CASATGTGSLTGELFF TGTGCCAGCGCCACCGGGACAGGGAGTTTGACCGGGGAGCTGTTTTTT